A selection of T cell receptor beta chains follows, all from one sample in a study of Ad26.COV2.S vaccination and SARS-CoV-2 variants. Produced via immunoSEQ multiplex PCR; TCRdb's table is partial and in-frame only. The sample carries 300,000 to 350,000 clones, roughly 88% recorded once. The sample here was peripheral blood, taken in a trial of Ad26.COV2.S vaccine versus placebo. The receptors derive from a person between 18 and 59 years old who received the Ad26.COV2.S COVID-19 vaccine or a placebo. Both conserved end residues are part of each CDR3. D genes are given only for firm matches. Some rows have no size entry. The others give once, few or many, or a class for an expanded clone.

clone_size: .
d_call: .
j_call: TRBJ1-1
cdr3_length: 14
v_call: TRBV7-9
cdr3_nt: TGTGCCAGCAGCTTTTTACGGACCCACTCTGAAGCTTTCTTT
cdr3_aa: CASSFLRTHSEAFF

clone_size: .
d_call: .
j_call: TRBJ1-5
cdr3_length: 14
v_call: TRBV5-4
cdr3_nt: TGTGCCAGCAGCCCTGGGGGTAGCAATCAGCCCCAGCATTTT
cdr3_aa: CASSPGGSNQPQHF

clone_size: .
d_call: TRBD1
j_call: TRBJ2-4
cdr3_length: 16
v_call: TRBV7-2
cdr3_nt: TGTGCCAGCAGTTCCTTAGGGCAGGGACAGGGGTACATTCAGTACTTC
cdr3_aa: CASSSLGQGQGYIQYF

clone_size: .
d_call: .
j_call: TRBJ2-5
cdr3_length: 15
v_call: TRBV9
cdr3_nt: TGTGCCAGCAGCGTAGGACCGGGCAACCAAGAGACCCAGTACTTC
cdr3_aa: CASSVGPGNQETQYF

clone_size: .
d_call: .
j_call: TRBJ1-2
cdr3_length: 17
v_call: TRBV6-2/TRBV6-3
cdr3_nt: TGTGCCAGCAGTTCCCATGCCTCTAAAGAAGAAACCTATGGCTACACCTTC
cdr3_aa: CASSSHASKEETYGYTF

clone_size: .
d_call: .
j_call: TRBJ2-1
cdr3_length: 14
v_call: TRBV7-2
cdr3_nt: TGTGCCAGCAGCCCAAACCGAGTATACAATGAGCAGTTCTTC
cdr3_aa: CASSPNRVYNEQFF

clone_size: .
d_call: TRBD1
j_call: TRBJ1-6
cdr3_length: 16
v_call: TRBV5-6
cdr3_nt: TGTGCCAGCAGCACGATGGTGGGACAGCTTAATTCACCCCTCCACTTT
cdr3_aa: CASSTMVGQLNSPLHF

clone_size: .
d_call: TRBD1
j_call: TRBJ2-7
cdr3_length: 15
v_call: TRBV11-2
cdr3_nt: TGTGCCAGCAGCCCCCCGGGACAGGGGACCTACGAGCAGTACTTC
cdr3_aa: CASSPPGQGTYEQYF

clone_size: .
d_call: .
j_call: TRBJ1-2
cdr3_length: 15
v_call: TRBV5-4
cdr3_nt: TGTGCCAGCAGCTCTGACAGTGGAGTAACAGATGGCTACACCTTC
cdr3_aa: CASSSDSGVTDGYTF

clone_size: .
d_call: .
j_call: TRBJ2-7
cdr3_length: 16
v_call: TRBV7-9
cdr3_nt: TGTGCCAGCAGCTTAGCGCCGGGACGTCTAGTCTACGAGCAGTACTTC
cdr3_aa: CASSLAPGRLVYEQYF

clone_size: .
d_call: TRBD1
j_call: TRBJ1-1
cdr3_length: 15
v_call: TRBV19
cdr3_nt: TGTGCCAGTAGTATGTACAGGGGAATCCGGACTGAAGCTTTCTTT
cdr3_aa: CASSMYRGIRTEAFF

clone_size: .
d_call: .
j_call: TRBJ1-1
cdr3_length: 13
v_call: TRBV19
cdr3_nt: TGTGCCACCAACAGGCAGCAGGGTTATGAAGCTTTCTTT
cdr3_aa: CATNRQQGYEAFF

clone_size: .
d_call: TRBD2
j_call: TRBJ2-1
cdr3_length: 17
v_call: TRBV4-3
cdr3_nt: TGCGCCAGCAGCCAGGCGTTGACTAGCGGGAGCGGTGATGAGCAGTTCTTC
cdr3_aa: CASSQALTSGSGDEQFF

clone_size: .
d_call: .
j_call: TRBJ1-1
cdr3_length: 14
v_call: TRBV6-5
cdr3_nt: TGTGCCAGCAGTTACTCAGGGGCGATACCCGAAGCTTTCTTT
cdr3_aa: CASSYSGAIPEAFF

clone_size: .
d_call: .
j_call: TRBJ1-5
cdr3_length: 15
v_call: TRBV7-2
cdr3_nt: TGTGCCAGCAGCTTAGCGGGGGGGAGCAATCAGCCCCAGCATTTT
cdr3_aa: CASSLAGGSNQPQHF

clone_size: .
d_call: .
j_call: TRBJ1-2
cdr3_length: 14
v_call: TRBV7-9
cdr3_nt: TGTGCCAGCAGCCTTAACTCGGTCACGTATGGCTACACCTTC
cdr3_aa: CASSLNSVTYGYTF

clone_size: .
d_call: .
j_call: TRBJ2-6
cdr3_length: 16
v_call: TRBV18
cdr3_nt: TGTGCCAGCTCACCCACGGTAGTATCTGGGGCCAACGTCCTGACTTTC
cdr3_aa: CASSPTVVSGANVLTF

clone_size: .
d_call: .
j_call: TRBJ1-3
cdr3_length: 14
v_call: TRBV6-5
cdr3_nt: TGTGCCAGCAGTCCACAGTCCTCTGGAAACACCATATATTTT
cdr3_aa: CASSPQSSGNTIYF

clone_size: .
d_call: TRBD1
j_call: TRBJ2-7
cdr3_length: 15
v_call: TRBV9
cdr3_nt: TGTGCCAGCAGCGTAGATGGACAGGGAATAAGCGAGCAGTACTTC
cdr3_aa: CASSVDGQGISEQYF

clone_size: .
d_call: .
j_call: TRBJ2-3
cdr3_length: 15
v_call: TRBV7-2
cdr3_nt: TGTGCCAGCAGCTTAGGTTACCTCAGCACAGATACGCAGTATTTT
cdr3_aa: CASSLGYLSTDTQYF

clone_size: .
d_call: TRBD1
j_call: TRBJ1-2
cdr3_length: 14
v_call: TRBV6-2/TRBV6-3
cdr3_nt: TGTGCCAGCAGCCCGGGACAGGGGAACTATGGCTACACCTTC
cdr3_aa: CASSPGQGNYGYTF

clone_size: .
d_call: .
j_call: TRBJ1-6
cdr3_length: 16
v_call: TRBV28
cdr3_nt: TGTGCCAGCACCGCCGACAGTCTTGGGGGTAATTCACCCCTCCACTTT
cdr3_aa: CASTADSLGGNSPLHF

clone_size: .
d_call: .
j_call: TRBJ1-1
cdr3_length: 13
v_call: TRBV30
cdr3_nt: TGTGCCTGGAAGGTTACATTGAACACTGAAGCTTTCTTT
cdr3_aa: CAWKVTLNTEAFF

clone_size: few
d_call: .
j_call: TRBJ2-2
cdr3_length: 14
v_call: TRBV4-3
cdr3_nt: TGCGCCAGCAGCCGGAAACAGAACACCGGGGAGCTGTTTTTT
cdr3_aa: CASSRKQNTGELFF

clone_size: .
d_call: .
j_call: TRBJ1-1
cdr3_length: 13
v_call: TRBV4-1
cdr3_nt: TGCGCCAGCAGCCCGGCGGGGATAACTGAAGCTTTCTTT
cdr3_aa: CASSPAGITEAFF

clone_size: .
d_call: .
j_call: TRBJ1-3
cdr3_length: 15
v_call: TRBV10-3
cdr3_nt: TGTGCCATCAGTGAGTCGGTACAGCCACAAAACACCATATATTTT
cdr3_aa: CAISESVQPQNTIYF

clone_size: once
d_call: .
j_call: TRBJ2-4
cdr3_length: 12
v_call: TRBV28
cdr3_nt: TGTGCCACCCGGGACATCAAAAACATTCAGTACTTC
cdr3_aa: CATRDIKNIQYF

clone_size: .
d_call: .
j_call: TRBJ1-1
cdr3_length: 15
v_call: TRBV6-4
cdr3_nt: TGTGCCAGCAGTGACGGGGGGGCCTCGACGACAAAAGCTTTCTTT
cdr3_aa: CASSDGGASTTKAFF

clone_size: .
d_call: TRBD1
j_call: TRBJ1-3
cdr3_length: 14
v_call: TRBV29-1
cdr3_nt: TGCAGCGTTGAGGTGACAGGGCGAGGGAACACCATATATTTT
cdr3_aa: CSVEVTGRGNTIYF

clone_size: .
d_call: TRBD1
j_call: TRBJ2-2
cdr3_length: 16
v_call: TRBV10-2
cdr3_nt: TGCGCCAGCGGAGACAGGGGGCCTTCGAGCACCGGGGAGCTGTTTTTT
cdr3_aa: CASGDRGPSSTGELFF

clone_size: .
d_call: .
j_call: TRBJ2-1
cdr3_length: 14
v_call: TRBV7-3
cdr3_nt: TGTGCCAGCAGCTTACGTGGGCTATCCAATGAGCAGTTCTTC
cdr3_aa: CASSLRGLSNEQFF